The following is a T cell receptor beta chain sequence with its context. Its antigen is unknown. This CDR3 spans 16 amino acids. Germline CDR1 reads LGHDT; CDR2 reads YNNKEL (reference sequence). V lost 5 bases, J lost 2 bases, and 8 bases stayed unmatched. TCRdb's copy holds only in-frame clones and misses some; the assay was immunoSEQ multiplex PCR. The repertoire holds tens of thousands of clones, with 80% as singletons. This entry comes from a study of T cell responses to AZD1222 COVID-19 vaccine. Study results and caveats: Sampling captured repertoires only after the peak T cell response. Spike-wide vaccine-associated CD4 TCRs dominated at 160-218 and 743-854. Nearly half of spike-specific TCRs reportedly target unmutated variant regions.

It was second doses at about 4 or about 12 weeks that were pooled. Sequenced material: peripheral blood, taken 28 days after the second AZD1222 dose. This rearrangement joins TRBV3-1 (or the pseudogene TRBV3-2) to TRBJ2-5; 10 bases align to TRBD2. This clonotype was sampled from an adult who received the AZD1222 COVID-19 vaccine. DNA for the CDR3: TGTGCCAGCAGCTTTCTAGCGGGGGATTTACAAGAGACCCAGTACTTC. Amino acids: CASSFLAGDLQETQYF.